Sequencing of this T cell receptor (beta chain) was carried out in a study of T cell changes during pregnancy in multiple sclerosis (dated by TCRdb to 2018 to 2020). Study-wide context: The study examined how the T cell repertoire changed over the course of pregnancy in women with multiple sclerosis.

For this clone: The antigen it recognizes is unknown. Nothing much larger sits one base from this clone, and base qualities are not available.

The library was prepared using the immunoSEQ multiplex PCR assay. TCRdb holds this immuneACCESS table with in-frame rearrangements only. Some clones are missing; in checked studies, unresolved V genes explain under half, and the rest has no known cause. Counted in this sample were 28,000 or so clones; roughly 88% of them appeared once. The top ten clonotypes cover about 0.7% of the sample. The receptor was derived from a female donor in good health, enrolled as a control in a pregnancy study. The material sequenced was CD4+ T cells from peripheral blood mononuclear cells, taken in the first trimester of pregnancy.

Here is the DNA: TGTGCCAGCAGTGGGGAACAGGGGTTTGCAGATACGCAGTATTTT. Its product reads: CASSGEQGFADTQYF. The chain is assembled from TRBV2 and TRBJ2-3, with TRBD1 identical over 7 junction bases. The junction shows trimming of 4 bases on V and 4 bases on J, and the gene matches do not reach 8 bases of it. Spanning cysteine to phenylalanine, the CDR3 consists of 15 amino acids. The kept DNA is CDR3 alone, 45 bases in frame from the first base. Sequences SNHLY (CDR1) and FYNNEI (CDR2) are obtained from the germline V gene.